Listed here are 32 T cell receptor beta chains from one sample, sequenced in a study of OX40 agonist ivuxolimab in advanced cancers. Data came from immunoSEQ multiplex PCR; TCRdb stores just in-frame clones and leaves some out. The sample lists fewer than 130,000 clones, about 92% occurring once. The sequencing used CD4+ or CD8+ T cells sorted from blood, collected in a trial of the OX40 agonist ivuxolimab. The receptors were gathered from an adult with an advanced solid tumor such as melanoma, head and neck, liver or kidney cancer.

This clone was seen only a few times. V and J are TRBV6-5 and TRBJ2-1; D is unresolved. Germline CDR1 MNHEY, CDR2 SVGAGI. Trimming left V 0 bases short and J 8 bases short, with 8 bases between. This CDR3 has 13 amino acids. The CDR3 sequence is CASSYSSMYEQFF. For the CDR3, the DNA is TGTGCCAGCAGTTACTCGAGTATGTATGAGCAGTTCTTC.

As concerns this clone: At the DNA level, this CDR3 is encoded by other sequences in the same sample as well. This chain links TRBV7-9 with TRBJ1-1; D is uncertain. CDR3 length: 13 amino acids. Between the trimmed V and J ends, which lost 3 bases and 0 bases, there was a span of 5 bases. CDR1 is SEHNR, CDR2 FQNEAQ, per germline (reference sequence). CDR3 DNA sequence: TGTGCCAGCAGCTTGGGAATGAACACTGAAGCTTTCTTT. It is translated as CASSLGMNTEAFF.

DNA for the CDR3: TGTGCCAGCAGTTACACCGCTAGCGGTACCTACAATGAGCAGTTCTTC. Amino acid sequence: CASSYTASGTYNEQFF. V usage is TRBV6-6 and J usage is TRBJ2-1, with TRBD2 matching over 7 bases. Germline loops: CDR1 MNHNY, CDR2 SVGAGI (reference sequence). The CDR3 length is 16 residues. V shed 2 bases, J shed 2 bases, and the junction held 6 bases outside the gene matches.

V usage is TRBV2 and J usage is TRBJ1-1; D is possibly TRBD1 (5 bases). Germline V gene data show CDR1 as SNHLY and CDR2 as FYNNEI. The V and J ends lost 7 bases and 1 base respectively, with 10 bases between them. This CDR3 is built from 13 residues. CDR3 bases: TGTGCCAGCATGGCAGGGCGGAACACTGAAGCTTTCTTT. It specifies CASMAGRNTEAFF. Combining the CDR3 with reference TRBV2 and TRBJ1-1 gives the whole variable domain EPEVTQTPSHQVTQMGQEVILRCVPISNHLYFYWYRQILGQKVEFLVSFYNNEISEKSEIFDDQFSVERPDGSNFTLKIRSTKLEDSAMYFCASMAGRNTEAFFGQGTRLTVV.

The chain has TRBV7-2 and TRBJ1-2, with D possibly being TRBD1 (6 bases). Germline V CDR1 and CDR2: SGHTA, FQGNSA. V lost 8 bases and J lost 4, with 11 bases in between. CDR3 length equals 12 residues. The CDR3 region is CASSTGTYGYTF. The CDR3 nucleotides are TGTGCCAGCTCGACAGGAACCTATGGCTACACCTTC.

The V call is TRBV19, the J call TRBJ2-2; D is unclear. The ends were cut back, 4 bases at V and 4 bases at J, with 4 bases in the middle. This CDR3 is 12 amino acids long. Germline V lookup: CDR1 LNHDA, CDR2 SQIVND (reference sequence). CDR3 in DNA: TGTGCCAGTAGTACTCTCACCGGGGAGCTGTTTTTT. Protein sequence: CASSTLTGELFF.

The J gene is TRBJ2-3, the V gene TRBV7-2; unclear D gene. The CDR3 has 17 amino acids. Trimming removed 2 bases at V and 0 bases at J, with 15 bases between. The germline V gene encodes CDR1 SGHTA and CDR2 FQGNSA. The CDR3 region is CASSLKNGGSSTDTQYF. The CDR3 DNA follows: TGTGCCAGCAGCTTAAAGAACGGCGGTTCTAGCACAGATACGCAGTATTTT.

The CDR3 is CASSSYSNQPQHF. CDR3 DNA sequence: TGTGCCAGCAGCTCTTATTCCAATCAGCCCCAGCATTTT. The genes are TRBV7-2 and TRBJ1-5, with D unresolved. Germline V CDR1 and CDR2: SGHTA, FQGNSA. The CDR3 is 13 residues long. With 4 bases removed from V and 3 bases from J, the gap between germline ends came to 7 bases.

This chain uses TRBV6-6 with TRBJ2-7; 8 bases align to TRBD1. CDR3 size: 13 residues. The germline gives CDR1 MNHNY, CDR2 SVGAGI (reference sequence). The V gene end was trimmed by 7 bases and the J gene end by 3 bases; junction bases not matched to a gene: 5. The CDR3 DNA follows: TGTGCCAGCAACATACAGGGGGGCTACGAGCAGTACTTC. Amino acids: CASNIQGGYEQYF.

V and J are TRBV7-9 and TRBJ2-7; D is unclear. The length of the CDR3 is 14 residues. V lost 5 bases and J 0 bases, leaving 11 bases between the germline ends. Germline values: CDR1 SEHNR, CDR2 FQNEAQ (reference sequence). Here the CDR3 DNA reads TGTGCCAGCAGCCAAGGCGGCAACTCCTACGAGCAGTACTTC. This translates into CASSQGGNSYEQYF.

J is TRBJ2-1 and V is TRBV27, with 10 bases that match TRBD2. The CDR3 covers 18 residues. Germline V CDR1 and CDR2: MNHEY, SMNVEV (reference sequence). The J segment lost 0 bases and the V segment lost 4 bases, leaving 9 bases of the junction unmatched. DNA of the CDR3: TGTGCCAGCAGTTCCCTGGCTAGCGGGGGAAGCTCCTACAATGAGCAGTTCTTC. Its protein is CASSSLASGGSSYNEQFF.

The chain uses TRBV5-6 and TRBJ2-7, with TRBD1 matching 10 bases. Germline assignment: CDR1 SGHDT and CDR2 YYEEEE. Trimming at V came to 6 bases and at J to 2 bases, leaving 8 bases not matched to a gene. The CDR3 runs 15 residues. CDR3 in DNA: TGTGCCAGCATCCCATGGGGGACAGGGGCCTACGAGCAGTACTTC. This encodes CASIPWGTGAYEQYF.

This sequence joins TRBV10-3 and TRBJ2-7; D is unclear. Trimming shortened V by 2 bases and J by 0 bases, and 8 bases separated the two germline ends. The CDR3 length is 14 residues. CDR1 is ENHRY, CDR2 SYGVKD, per germline. The CDR3 DNA reads TGTGCCATCAGTGAGCCTATCAGCTCCTACGAGCAGTACTTC. It translates to CAISEPISSYEQYF.

The chain is built from TRBV7-2 and TRBJ1-4; TRBD1 agrees at 8 bases. Looked up from germline, CDR1 is SGHTA and CDR2 is FQGNSA. This CDR3 region has 15 residues. V lost 3 bases, J lost 6 bases, and 6 bases stayed unmatched. CDR3 sequence: CASSLSGGPDEKLFF. CDR3 sequence (DNA): TGTGCCAGCAGCTTGTCAGGGGGCCCCGATGAAAAACTGTTTTTT.

This clone has only a few counts. J is TRBJ2-3 and V is TRBV7-9; D possibly corresponds to TRBD2 (7 bases). The CDR3 covers 18 residues. V dropped 5 bases and J dropped 3 bases, with 24 bases sitting between them. Germline V gene lookup returns CDR1 SEHNR and CDR2 FQNEAQ (reference sequence). The CDR3 DNA sequence: TGTGCCAGCAGCCCACAGGGAGGGCCGACGTCAAGGACAGATACGCAGTATTTT. Amino acid sequence: CASSPQGGPTSRTDTQYF.

The rearrangement links TRBV5-4 to TRBJ1-2; weak D call: TRBD1 (6 bases). The germline gives CDR1 SGHNT, CDR2 YYREEE (reference sequence). The CDR3 contains 13 residues. The germline V and J ends were trimmed by 2 bases and 8 bases, with 13 bases remaining between them. The CDR3 DNA sequence: TGTGCCAGCAGCTTCTGGCAGGGGCTCGGCTACACCTTC. Protein: CASSFWQGLGYTF.

The genes are TRBV28 and TRBJ1-6, with unresolved D. The V and J ends lost 4 bases and 0 bases respectively, with 10 bases between them. Germline CDR1 reads MDHEN; CDR2 reads SYDVKM. The CDR3 is 16 residues long. CDR3 coding DNA: TGTGCCAGCAGTTCGTTACGGTCCTCCTATAATTCACCCCTCCACTTT. It codes for CASSSLRSSYNSPLHF.

In its sample, this clone was seen a few times. The genes are TRBV19 and TRBJ2-2, with 10 bases aligning to TRBD1. Germline CDR1 reads LNHDA; CDR2 reads SQIVND (reference sequence). J lost 3 bases, V lost 7 bases, and 14 bases had no gene match. The CDR3 covers 18 residues. As DNA, the CDR3 is TGTGCCAGTACGGACAGCCATGGGACAGGGGACTACACCGGGGAGCTGTTTTTT. Translated: CASTDSHGTGDYTGELFF.

This clone has just a few counts. V is TRBV19 and J is TRBJ2-1; 8 nucleotides line up with TRBD1. This CDR3 has 17 residues. V shed 4 bases and J 5 bases; nucleotides not matched to a gene: 13. Germline V gene sequence: CDR1 LNHDA, CDR2 SQIVND (reference sequence). In nucleotides, the CDR3 is TGTGCCAGTAGTACACTCATAGGACAGGGAAGGGACAATGAGCAGTTCTTC. It translates to CASSTLIGQGRDNEQFF.

The chain recombines TRBV7-2 with TRBJ2-4; D uncertain. Germline CDR1 reads SGHTA; CDR2 reads FQGNSA. The germline V and J ends were trimmed by 0 bases and 7 bases, with 4 bases remaining between them. This CDR3 has 12 amino acids. The CDR3 loop is CASSLALNIQYF. As DNA, the CDR3 is TGTGCCAGCAGCTTAGCCCTGAACATTCAGTACTTC.

V gene TRBV5-4 combines with J gene TRBJ1-2; D uncertain. The CDR3 is made up of 13 amino acids. Germline CDR1 reads SGHNT; CDR2 reads YYREEE (reference sequence). V shed 4 bases and J shed 4 bases, with 11 bases lying between them. As DNA, the CDR3 is TGTGCCAGCAGCCCCGAAGGTATCTATGGCTACACCTTC. Amino acid sequence: CASSPEGIYGYTF. Full variable domain (outside the CDR3, taken from reference TRBV5-4 and TRBJ1-2): ETGVTQSPTHLIKTRGQQVTLRCSSQSGHNTVSWYQQALGQGPQFIFQYYREEENGRGNFPPRFSGLQFPNYSSELNVNALELDDSALYLCASSPEGIYGYTFGSGTRLTVV.

The V call is TRBV6-6, the J call TRBJ2-3, with 8 bases fitting TRBD1. The CDR3 has 16 residues. Trimming took 4 bases from V and 3 from J; bases not matched to a gene: 9. Looked up from germline, CDR1 is MNHNY and CDR2 is SVGAGI (reference sequence). The CDR3 loop is CASSSGQGKWTDTQYF. CDR3 nucleotides: TGTGCCAGCAGTTCCGGACAGGGAAAATGGACAGATACGCAGTATTTT.

The chain carries TRBV2 and TRBJ2-3; 10 nucleotides agree with TRBD1. With 5 bases clipped from V and 5 bases from J, the junction kept 4 bases outside the gene matches. The CDR3 has 14 amino acids. The germline gives CDR1 SNHLY, CDR2 FYNNEI. Here the CDR3 reads CASSRDRGGDTQYF. For the CDR3, the DNA is TGTGCCAGCAGTCGGGACAGGGGTGGAGATACGCAGTATTTT.

This clone was seen once. This rearrangement joins TRBV4-1 to TRBJ2-7; D gene ambiguous. With 1 base removed from V and 3 bases from J, the gap between germline ends came to 10 bases. Germline values: CDR1 MGHRA, CDR2 YSYEKL. The CDR3 contains 14 residues. The CDR3 protein is CASSQASSRYEQYF. CDR3 sequence (DNA): TGCGCCAGCAGCCAAGCCTCTTCCCGCTACGAGCAGTACTTC.

J is TRBJ2-7 and V is TRBV28, with unresolved D. V dropped 2 bases and J dropped 3 bases, with 5 bases sitting between them. Germline V gene lookup returns CDR1 MDHEN and CDR2 SYDVKM. This CDR3 spans 12 amino acids. As DNA, the CDR3 is TGTGCCAGCAGTTTAGCGGACTACGAGCAGTACTTC. It encodes CASSLADYEQYF.

This rearrangement joins TRBV5-1 to TRBJ1-5, with D possibly being TRBD1 (5 bases). Germline CDR1 reads SGHRS; CDR2 reads YFSETQ. The CDR3 consists of 14 residues. With 0 bases removed from V and 5 bases from J, the gap between germline ends came to 9 bases. The CDR3 sequence: CASSLAVGHQPQHF. As DNA, the CDR3 is TGCGCCAGCAGCTTGGCCGTGGGGCATCAGCCCCAGCATTTT. The full variable domain, in which reference TRBV5-1 and TRBJ1-5 provide the parts outside the CDR3, is KAGVTQTPRYLIKTRGQQVTLSCSPISGHRSVSWYQQTPGQGLQFLFEYFSETQRNKGNFPGRFSGRQFSNSRSEMNVSTLELGDSALYLCASSLAVGHQPQHFGDGTRLSIL.

The genes are TRBV5-1 and TRBJ2-3; D is perhaps TRBD2 (6 bases). Per germline, CDR1 SGHRS and CDR2 YFSETQ. This CDR3 has 15 residues. The V end was cut by 3 bases, the J end by 5 bases, with 16 bases between. The CDR3: CASSSWGGARDTQYF. The CDR3 nucleotides are TGCGCCAGCAGCTCCTGGGGCGGGGCCCGAGATACGCAGTATTTT. The full variable domain, its missing parts supplied by reference TRBV5-1 and TRBJ2-3, is KAGVTQTPRYLIKTRGQQVTLSCSPISGHRSVSWYQQTPGQGLQFLFEYFSETQRNKGNFPGRFSGRQFSNSRSEMNVSTLELGDSALYLCASSSWGGARDTQYFGPGTRLTVL.

This chain joins TRBV4-1 and TRBJ1-2, with D possibly TRBD1 on 5 matching bases. Germline loops: CDR1 MGHRA, CDR2 YSYEKL. This CDR3 is built from 14 residues. V was pared by 3 bases and J by 8 bases, with 16 bases between. CDR3 bases: TGCGCCAGCAGCCAGGGACCCAGGGAGGGAGGCTACACCTTC. Protein product: CASSQGPREGGYTF.

The V gene is TRBV7-3, the J gene TRBJ1-1; D is unresolved. The V and J ends lost 5 bases and 3 bases respectively, with 13 bases between them. The CDR3 sequence is 14 residues long. From germline, CDR1 is SGHTA and CDR2 FQGTGA. Written as DNA, the CDR3 is TGTGCCAGCAGCCAGGCCCGCGGGGACACTGAAGCTTTCTTT. Its protein product is CASSQARGDTEAFF.

This chain connects TRBV5-4 to TRBJ2-7, with a weak D call TRBD1 (6 bases). CDR1 and CDR2 (germline): SGHNT, YYREEE (reference sequence). This CDR3 is 17 amino acids long. V lost 1 base to trimming and J lost 0 bases, with 17 bases between them. The CDR3 DNA is TGTGCCAGCAGCTTGACAGGGATCTTCTTGTCCTCCTACGAGCAGTACTTC. Its protein product is CASSLTGIFLSSYEQYF.

The chain combines TRBV6-1 with TRBJ2-3; D could derive from TRBD1 or TRBD2 (5 bases each). Germline assignment: CDR1 MNHNS and CDR2 SASEGT. This CDR3 region has 17 residues. V lost 4 bases, J lost 2 bases, and 19 bases lay in between. The CDR3 reads CASSVGDPRSYTDTQYF. The CDR3 coding sequence is TGTGCCAGCAGTGTTGGGGACCCTCGGAGTTACACAGATACGCAGTATTTT.

J is TRBJ2-3 and V is TRBV4-3; tentative D call: TRBD1 (8 bases). CDR3 length equals 17 residues. The germline CDR1 and CDR2 sequences are LGHNA and YSLEER. The ends were cut back, 2 bases at V and 4 bases at J, with 19 bases in the middle. The CDR3 is CASSQSPWTGRADTQYF. The CDR3, as DNA: TGCGCCAGCAGCCAAAGTCCTTGGACAGGGAGGGCAGATACGCAGTATTTT.